The 28 T cell receptor beta chains in this list originate from one sample, sequenced in a study of blood T cell repertoires in COVID-19. TCRdb's table, derived via immunoSEQ multiplex PCR, lists solely in-frame clones and lacks some. The sample shows about 90,000 clones, 90% to 95% of them seen only once. The source material was peripheral blood. Receptors originate from a human donor with active COVID-19. The donor label of this sample is uncertain.

This chain links TRBV9 with TRBJ2-1; no clear D. Per germline, CDR1 SGDLS and CDR2 YYNGEE. This CDR3 has 13 residues. V gave up 0 bases and J gave up 4 bases, with 5 bases separating them. CDR3 loop: CASSVDSYNEQFF. The CDR3 DNA is TGTGCCAGCAGCGTAGACTCGTACAATGAGCAGTTCTTC.

The chain recombines TRBV7-9 with TRBJ2-3; D possibly corresponds to TRBD1 (6 bases). Germline V lookup: CDR1 SEHNR, CDR2 FQNEAQ (reference sequence). V was clipped by 6 bases and J by 0 bases, with 13 bases between them. CDR3 length: 15 residues. Here the CDR3 reads CASRGAVFSTDTQYF. The CDR3 DNA reads as TGTGCCAGCAGGGGGGCAGTCTTTAGCACAGATACGCAGTATTTT.

V and J are TRBV10-2 and TRBJ2-7, with a possible D match to TRBD2 (5 bases). The CDR3 totals 12 residues. V dropped 3 bases and J dropped 4 bases, with 7 bases sitting between them. Per germline, CDR1 WSHSY and CDR2 SAAADI. CDR3 sequence reads: CASSDREYEQYF. Here the CDR3 DNA reads TGCGCCAGCAGTGATAGGGAGTACGAGCAGTACTTC.

The rearrangement uses TRBV4-1 and TRBJ2-3; 12 bases are shared with TRBD2. J lost 8 bases, V lost 5 bases, and 5 bases had no gene match. The CDR3 extends over 14 amino acids. The germline gives CDR1 MGHRA, CDR2 YSYEKL. The CDR3 nucleotides read TGCGCCAGCAGCAGCCTAGCGGGGGGGACTACGCAGTATTTT. Protein: CASSSLAGGTTQYF.

CDR3 in amino acids: CASSLGTSGGYEQYF. Written as DNA, the CDR3 is TGTGCCAGCAGCCTGGGGACTAGCGGGGGCTACGAGCAGTACTTC. The rearrangement links TRBV3-1 (or the pseudogene TRBV3-2) to TRBJ2-7, with 14 nucleotides matching TRBD2. The CDR3 totals 15 residues. Germline CDR1 and CDR2: LGHDT and YNNKEL (reference sequence). Losses at the gene ends were 4 bases for V and 3 bases for J; bases not matched to a gene: 2.

This sequence joins TRBV6-1 and TRBJ1-2, with 7 bases identical to TRBD1. The CDR3 is 12 residues long. J was trimmed by 5 bases and V by 3 bases; bases with no gene match: 0. The germline V gene has CDR1 MNHNS and CDR2 SASEGT. The CDR3 coding sequence is TGTGCCAGCAGTGAGGGACAGTATGGCTACACCTTC. This gives the protein CASSEGQYGYTF.

The gene calls are TRBV11-2 and TRBJ1-1; D not certain. Germline CDR1 is SGHAT and CDR2 is FQNNGV. The CDR3 has 14 residues. V was cut by 1 base and J by 1 base, with 7 bases left in between. The CDR3 DNA follows: TGTGCCAGCAGCTTAGTGCCGGGGAACACTGAAGCTTTCTTT. Protein sequence: CASSLVPGNTEAFF.

The V gene is TRBV29-1, the J gene TRBJ1-1; 10 bases fit TRBD1. The CDR3 has 12 amino acids. Germline V gives CDR1 SQVTM, CDR2 ANQGSEA. Trimming took 0 bases from V and 8 from J; bases not matched to a gene: 0. As DNA, the CDR3 is TGCAGCGTTGAAGAGACAGGGGGCGAAGCTTTCTTT. Its protein is CSVEETGGEAFF.

The chain joins TRBV2 to TRBJ2-7, with TRBD1 matching 10 bases. The V gene's germline CDR1 is SNHLY and CDR2 FYNNEI. V was clipped by 6 bases and J by 5 bases; unmatched bases: 7. The CDR3 sequence is 14 residues long. The CDR3 protein is CASRRGQGRDEQYF. For the CDR3, the DNA is TGTGCCAGCAGGAGGGGACAGGGGAGGGACGAGCAGTACTTC.

This chain connects TRBV4-1 to TRBJ1-1; no clear D gene. There are 13 residues in the CDR3. Trimming took off 0 bases at V and 8 bases at J, with 10 bases between the two ends. Germline CDR1 and CDR2: MGHRA and YSYEKL. This CDR3 is CASSQDIGGEAFF. The CDR3 nucleotides read TGCGCCAGCAGCCAAGATATAGGAGGAGAAGCTTTCTTT.

This chain connects TRBV10-3 to TRBJ2-3; D might be TRBD1 (5 bases). This CDR3 contains 14 residues. Trimming removed 2 bases from V and 4 bases from J, with 10 bases in between. Germline assignment: CDR1 ENHRY and CDR2 SYGVKD. CDR3 coding DNA: TGTGCCATCAGTGAGCAGGGTACCGCAGATACGCAGTATTTT. This translates into CAISEQGTADTQYF.

The chain couples TRBV2 to TRBJ1-2; possible D gene TRBD1, 5 bases. The CDR3 has 15 residues. Germline assignment: CDR1 SNHLY and CDR2 FYNNEI. With 5 bases removed from V and 4 bases from J, the gap between germline ends came to 17 bases. CDR3 region: CASSSTGSPAYGYTF. The CDR3 DNA follows: TGTGCCAGCAGTTCAACAGGCTCTCCCGCCTATGGCTACACCTTC.

The rearrangement links TRBV6-5 to TRBJ1-5; 9 bases are shared with TRBD1. The V and J ends lost 5 bases and 5 bases, in that order; junction bases with no gene match: 7. Germline V gene data show CDR1 as MNHEY and CDR2 as SVGAGI. This CDR3 comprises 15 residues. The CDR3 spells CASSPDRGEDQPQHF. CDR3 DNA: TGTGCCAGCAGTCCCGACAGGGGGGAGGATCAGCCCCAGCATTTT.

This chain joins TRBV3-1 (or the pseudogene TRBV3-2) and TRBJ2-2; 8 nucleotides line up with TRBD2. Germline CDR1 LGHDT, CDR2 YNNKEL (reference sequence). This CDR3 has 18 residues. Losses at the gene ends were 4 bases for V and 5 bases for J; bases not matched to a gene: 15. In DNA, the CDR3 is TGTGCCAGCAGCCCCCTGGGTGGGCGGGGGGCCGGGACCGGGGAGCTGTTTTTT. Translated: CASSPLGGRGAGTGELFF.

The chain recombines TRBV6-6 with TRBJ1-1, with TRBD1 identical over 11 bases. This CDR3 contains 16 residues. Trimming took 5 bases from V and 2 from J; bases not matched to a gene: 7. Looked up from germline, CDR1 is MNHNY and CDR2 is SVGAGI (reference sequence). In DNA, the CDR3 is TGTGCCAGCAGTCTACTCGGGACAGGGGGTAACACTGAAGCTTTCTTT. Protein: CASSLLGTGGNTEAFF.

The chain employs TRBV7-9 and TRBJ2-7; TRBD2 aligns across 9 bases. V lost 5 bases, J lost 4 bases, and 12 bases stayed unmatched. CDR1 and CDR2 (germline): SEHNR, FQNEAQ (reference sequence). This CDR3 is built from 16 residues. In nucleotides, the CDR3 is TGTGCCAGCAGCCACCCAGGGGGACTAGCAGAGTACGAGCAGTACTTC. Translated: CASSHPGGLAEYEQYF.

Comment on this clone: An end of the junction does not agree with germline; a read error may underlie this. The J gene is TRBJ2-3, the V gene TRBV7-8; TRBD1 matches at 7 bases. CDR1 is SGHVS and CDR2 is FQNEAQ in the germline V gene. There are 15 residues in the CDR3. The CDR3: CASSLALGQPDTQYF. As DNA, the CDR3 is TGTGCCAGCAGCCTAGCTCTGGGACAGCCAGATACGCAGTATTTT.

The chain employs TRBV28 and TRBJ1-5; 11 bases are shared with TRBD1. CDR3 length equals 17 residues. V lost 6 bases, J lost 11 bases, and 18 bases stayed unmatched. The germline gives CDR1 MDHEN, CDR2 SYDVKM. The CDR3 DNA is TGTGCCAGCAGCTTTACCTCGGGGGGACAGGGGGTGCGGGCCCAGCATTTT. It yields the protein CASSFTSGGQGVRAQHF.

The J gene is TRBJ1-1, the V gene TRBV9, with no clear D. CDR3 length equals 13 residues. Germline V CDR1 and CDR2: SGDLS, YYNGEE. Trimming took off 3 bases at V and 2 bases at J, with 8 bases between the two ends. CDR3 DNA: TGTGCCAGCAGCGAGAGCGTAAACACTGAAGCTTTCTTT. Residues: CASSESVNTEAFF.

J is TRBJ1-6 and V is TRBV5-1, with D possibly matching TRBD1 (5 bases). V lost 4 bases to trimming and J lost 7 bases, with 9 bases between them. CDR3 length: 13 residues. The germline CDR1 and CDR2 sequences are SGHRS and YFSETQ. The CDR3 loop is CASSTGLNSPLHF. Written as DNA, the CDR3 is TGCGCCAGCAGCACGGGACTAAATTCACCCCTCCACTTT.

This chain links TRBV27 with TRBJ2-2; TRBD2 matches at 9 bases. V lost 5 bases to trimming and J lost 7 bases; unmatched junction nucleotides: 8. The germline CDR1 and CDR2 sequences are MNHEY and SMNVEV (reference sequence). The CDR3 has 15 amino acids. For the CDR3, the DNA is TGTGCCAGCAGTCATGTGGCGGGGGGGCGCGGGGAGCTGTTTTTT. This gives the protein CASSHVAGGRGELFF.

The gene calls are TRBV2 and TRBJ2-5, with TRBD2 matching 7 bases. Unmatched junction bases numbered 5, after V lost 5 bases and J lost 2 bases. Per germline, CDR1 SNHLY and CDR2 FYNNEI. This CDR3 comprises 14 residues. Written as DNA, the CDR3 is TGTGCCAGCAGTTTGCGGGGGAGTCAAGAGACCCAGTACTTC. Protein: CASSLRGSQETQYF.

V gene TRBV5-6 combines with J gene TRBJ1-1; maybe TRBD1 (6 bases). Deletions cut 4 bases from V and 1 base from J, with 11 bases between. The CDR3 spans 14 residues. Germline V gives CDR1 SGHDT, CDR2 YYEEEE. The CDR3 here is CASSRLDRNTEAFF. The CDR3 nucleotides are TGTGCCAGCAGCCGACTGGACAGGAACACTGAAGCTTTCTTT.

CDR3 DNA: TGTGCCAGTAGTCCAAGACTAGCGGGGGCGCCGGGTCTCTACGAGCAGTACTTC. This sequence encodes CASSPRLAGAPGLYEQYF. This chain links TRBV19 with TRBJ2-7; 12 nucleotides align to TRBD2. The CDR3 covers 18 residues. V lost 5 bases, J lost 3 bases, and 14 bases stayed unmatched. Germline assignment: CDR1 LNHDA and CDR2 SQIVND (reference sequence).

The chain employs TRBV6-4 and TRBJ2-7; tentative D call: TRBD2 (5 bases). Germline CDR1 MRHNA, CDR2 SNTAGT. V was pared by 7 bases and J by 4 bases, with 14 bases between. This CDR3 comprises 13 residues. The CDR3 DNA reads TGTGCCAGCAATGAGACTATTCTATACGAGCAGTACTTC. Protein: CASNETILYEQYF.

The chain combines TRBV5-6 with TRBJ1-5; D ambiguous. With 0 bases removed from V and 8 bases from J, the gap between germline ends came to 9 bases. This CDR3 has 13 residues. In germline, CDR1 is SGHDT, CDR2 YYEEEE. The CDR3 nucleotides are TGTGCCAGCAGCTTGGCCCGGGGAAAGCCCCAGCATTTT. Protein product: CASSLARGKPQHF.

The V gene is TRBV2, the J gene TRBJ2-1; D remains ambiguous. CDR1 and CDR2 from the germline V gene are SNHLY and FYNNEI. The length of the CDR3 is 13 residues. Trimming cost V 7 bases and J 5 bases, with 12 bases left between them. CDR3 protein: CASIGGSDNEQFF. The CDR3 DNA is TGTGCCAGCATAGGCGGTTCCGACAATGAGCAGTTCTTC.

As regards this clone: One end of the junction is discordant with germline, which a read error may explain. This chain connects TRBV10-1 to TRBJ2-7; D may be TRBD2 (6 bases). Germline CDR1 reads WNHNN; CDR2 reads SYGVQD (reference sequence). The CDR3 totals 17 residues. CDR3 region: CASSESGGTLSSDEQYF. The CDR3 DNA reads TGCGCCAGCAGTGAGTCAGGTGGGACTCTTAGCTCCGACGAGCAGTACTTC.